These T cell receptor beta chains were read from a single sample in a study of identical twins. TCRdb re-called the 5' RACE reads through MiXCR, storing one row per CDR3 protein. The data hold approximately 470,000 distinct CDR3 sequences, with 11% to 15% observed a single time. The same data also contributed to another study, on yellow fever vaccine responses in identical twins.

The sample comprised CD4+ T cells sorted from blood. These receptors were collected from a woman in her late teens or twenties in good health. CDR3s include the opening cysteine and the closing phenylalanine or tryptophan. Fields, in order: D gene, clone size, J gene, V gene, CDR3 DNA, CDR3 protein. The D gene is left open where the match is weak. Clone sizes are given selectively: once, few, many, or a class where the clone is expanded.

NA | NA | TRBJ2-2 | TRBV12-3/TRBV12-4 | TGTGCCAGCAGTTTGGACAGACCATTTTCTGACACCGGGGAGCTGTTTTTT | CASSLDRPFSDTGELFF
NA | NA | TRBJ2-1 | TRBV28 | TGTGCCAGCAGTGAGTGGACAGGGACTACATACAATGAGCAGTTCTTC | CASSEWTGTTYNEQFF
NA | NA | TRBJ2-2 | TRBV7-9 | TGTGCCAGCAGCTCCCTGCGTGGGACCGGGGAGCTGTTTTTT | CASSSLRGTGELFF
NA | few | TRBJ2-1 | TRBV11-2 | TGTGCCAGCAGCCCTCGAGGGGGGGCCTTCCCTGAGCAGTTCTTC | CASSPRGGAFPEQFF
NA | NA | TRBJ2-2 | TRBV6-5 | TGTGCCAGCAGTTACAAGCCGGGGGCCGGGGAGCTGTTTTTT | CASSYKPGAGELFF
TRBD2 | few | TRBJ2-7 | TRBV11-2 | TGTGCCAGCAGCTTAGTCTCGCGGGAGGGCGAGCAGTACTTC | CASSLVSREGEQYF
NA | few | TRBJ2-7 | TRBV27 | TGTGCCAGCAGTCCGACAGGGGAGGGCGAGCAGTACTTC | CASSPTGEGEQYF
NA | NA | TRBJ2-1 | TRBV29-1 | TGCAGCGCCGAAAAAATCTCCTACAATGAGCAGTTCTTC | CSAEKISYNEQFF
TRBD2 | few | TRBJ2-3 | TRBV7-2 | TGTGCCAGCAGCCGTTCAACTAGCGCTAAGGGAGATACGCAGTATTTT | CASSRSTSAKGDTQYF
NA | few | TRBJ2-5 | TRBV5-5 | TGTGCCAGCAGCTTGGCCAGGGGGGTCGCGGAAGAGACCCAGTACTTC | CASSLARGVAEETQYF
TRBD1 | few | TRBJ2-1 | TRBV11-2 | TGTGCCAGCAGCTTAGAGGGACAGTTCTACAATGAGCAGTTCTTC | CASSLEGQFYNEQFF
TRBD1 | few | TRBJ2-2 | TRBV29-1 | TGCAGCGTAGGATACCCGACAGGGGCGGGAAACACCGGGGAGCTGTTTTTT | CSVGYPTGAGNTGELFF
NA | many | TRBJ2-3 | TRBV12-3/TRBV12-4 | TGTGCCAGCAGTAAATTCACAGATACGCAGTATTTT | CASSKFTDTQYF
NA | many | TRBJ1-1 | TRBV5-1 | TGCGCCAGCAGCCGCGGGGTCAGGGATGGGGTGAACACTGAAGCTTTCTTT | CASSRGVRDGVNTEAFF
TRBD1 | few | TRBJ2-7 | TRBV29-1 | TGCAGCGTTGCCACAGGGGGCGTCCCCTACGAGCAGTACTTC | CSVATGGVPYEQYF
TRBD1 | NA | TRBJ2-2 | TRBV3-1 | TGTGCCACCTCCAAACGCGACACAGGGGTGGCGGGCGGGGAGCTGTTTTTT | CATSKRDTGVAGGELFF
TRBD2 | NA | TRBJ2-7 | TRBV29-1 | TGCAGCGTTGGCGGGACTAGCGGGGGGGGCCTACGAGGGCAGTACTTC | CSVGGTSGGGLRGQYF
NA | NA | TRBJ1-4 | TRBV7-8 | TGTGCCAGCAGCTTGGACAGAATTCAGGGAAAACTGTTTTTT | CASSLDRIQGKLFF
NA | few | TRBJ2-1 | TRBV7-9 | TGTGCCAGCAGCCTTTTCCAGCGGCCTTGGGATGAGCAGTTCTTC | CASSLFQRPWDEQFF
TRBD2 | NA | TRBJ2-3 | TRBV20-1 | TGCAGTGCTAGAGGACTAGCGAGAGCAGATACGCAGTATTTT | CSARGLARADTQYF
NA | NA | TRBJ2-1 | TRBV29-1 | TGCAGCGTAGACTTAAGCTCCTACAATGAGCAGTTCTTC | CSVDLSSYNEQFF
TRBD2 | NA | TRBJ2-1 | TRBV4-3 | TGCGCCAGCAGCCAAGCACTGGGACTAGGCTACAATGAGCAGTTCTTC | CASSQALGLGYNEQFF
TRBD1 | NA | TRBJ2-2 | TRBV20-1 | TGCAGTGCCTTCCGACAGGGGGCCTCCGGGGAGCTGTTTTTT | CSAFRQGASGELFF
NA | few | TRBJ2-1 | TRBV10-2 | TGCGCCAGCAATCAACAGGGATTTAATGAGCAGTTCTTC | CASNQQGFNEQFF
NA | NA | TRBJ2-2 | TRBV5-1 | TGCGCCAGCAGCCCGGGCGCGCGGGCAGGGAGCGCCGGGGAGCTGTTTTTT | CASSPGARAGSAGELFF
NA | few | TRBJ1-5 | TRBV5-1 | TGCGCCAGCAGCTTGGGGGGGGGATTGCCCCAGCATTTT | CASSLGGGLPQHF
NA | many | TRBJ2-7 | TRBV16 | TGTGCCAGCAGCCAGACAGTTTACGAGCAGTACTTC | CASSQTVYEQYF
NA | few | TRBJ2-3 | TRBV5-4 | TGTGCCAGCAGCTTGGACGGATGGGGGGCCCTTGGAGATACGCAGTATTTT | CASSLDGWGALGDTQYF
TRBD2 | many | TRBJ2-3 | TRBV28 | TGTGCCAGCCTGAGTAGCGGGGGGGCAGATACGCAGTATTTT | CASLSSGGADTQYF